Presented here are 28 T cell receptor beta chains from one specimen sequenced in a study of cytomegalovirus exposure and HLA in healthy donors. Profiling relied on immunoSEQ multiplex PCR, and the TCRdb table lists in-frame clones only, not all of them. Of about 120,000 clones listed, around 87% are singletons. The sample consisted of PBMCs. These receptors were obtained from a woman aged 18-29 years in good health and CMV-seropositive.

The CDR3 DNA reads TGCGCCAGCAGCTTGGTTCAGGCGGGGGGCACTGAAGCTTTCTTT. The encoded protein is CASSLVQAGGTEAFF. The chain recombines TRBV5-1 with TRBJ1-1; D perhaps matches TRBD1 (5 bases). V lost 0 bases and J lost 4, with 13 bases in between. The CDR3 has 15 amino acids. Germline CDR1 reads SGHRS; CDR2 reads YFSETQ.

The chain couples TRBV9 to TRBJ1-2, with 10 bases that match TRBD1. This CDR3 has 14 residues. Germline CDR1 SGDLS, CDR2 YYNGEE. J gave up 7 bases and V 4 bases, and 7 bases lay outside the gene matches. The CDR3 region has the DNA TGTGCCAGCAGCCCCAGACAGGGGGCGCGTGGCTACACCTTC. Translating gives CASSPRQGARGYTF.

The V gene is TRBV4-1, the J gene TRBJ1-6, with D tentatively TRBD1 (6 bases). Germline CDR1 reads MGHRA; CDR2 reads YSYEKL. V was clipped by 0 bases and J by 10 bases, with 16 bases between them. The CDR3 sequence is 16 residues long. CDR3 in DNA: TGCGCCAGCAGCCAAGAAGGAGGGGGGGCAATCTCACCCCTCCACTTT. This sequence encodes CASSQEGGGAISPLHF.

The CDR3 protein is CAWRLASGNYNEQFF. DNA of the CDR3: TGTGCCTGGAGATTGGCTAGCGGAAACTACAATGAGCAGTTCTTC. The chain carries TRBV30 and TRBJ2-1; 7 nucleotides match TRBD2. CDR3 size: 15 residues. In germline, CDR1 is GTSNPN, CDR2 SVGIG (reference sequence). Trimming at V came to 3 bases and at J to 3 bases, leaving 8 bases not matched to a gene.

The rearrangement uses TRBV9 and TRBJ2-1, with 10 bases that match TRBD2. After removal of 3 bases from V and 4 bases from J, the junction contained 4 bases not matched to a gene. The CDR3 consists of 15 residues. Germline V lookup: CDR1 SGDLS, CDR2 YYNGEE. The DNA for the CDR3 is TGTGCCAGCAGCGAAAGCGGGGGGGCGTACAATGAGCAGTTCTTC. Translated, it gives CASSESGGAYNEQFF.

The rearrangement uses TRBV30 and TRBJ1-1; D perhaps matches TRBD1 (5 bases). CDR1 is GTSNPN, CDR2 SVGIG, per germline (reference sequence). CDR3 length equals 14 residues. V shed 4 bases and J shed 0 bases, with 12 bases lying between them. CDR3 region: CAWTSGGVNTEAFF. The CDR3 DNA is TGTGCCTGGACCTCCGGGGGGGTGAACACTGAAGCTTTCTTT.

This clone was recorded a few times. The chain uses TRBV7-3 and TRBJ2-5; D gene unclear. In germline, CDR1 is SGHTA, CDR2 FQGTGA. Trimming pared 5 bases from V and 5 bases from J, leaving 9 bases between. The CDR3 spans 12 residues. The DNA for the CDR3 is TGTGCCAGCAGCCCTACTTCGGAGACCCAGTACTTC. It encodes CASSPTSETQYF.

The V gene is TRBV4-1, the J gene TRBJ1-2, with D possibly matching TRBD1 (5 bases). V dropped 0 bases and J dropped 1 base, with 9 bases sitting between them. This CDR3 region has 15 residues. Germline V gene sequence: CDR1 MGHRA, CDR2 YSYEKL. CDR3 residues: CASSQDPRVNYGYTF. CDR3 nucleotide sequence: TGCGCCAGCAGCCAAGATCCCAGGGTTAACTATGGCTACACCTTC.

CDR3 protein: CASSLGGTPYGYTF. The CDR3 coding sequence is TGTGCCAGCAGCTTAGGGGGGACACCCTATGGCTACACCTTC. V usage is TRBV7-2 and J usage is TRBJ1-2; a possible D gene is TRBD1 (6 bases). From germline, CDR1 is SGHTA and CDR2 FQGNSA. The CDR3 is 14 residues long. With 1 base removed from V and 4 bases from J, the gap between germline ends came to 10 bases.

The chain joins TRBV13 to TRBJ2-3; D may be TRBD2 (6 bases). CDR1 and CDR2 from the germline V gene are PRHDT and FYEKMQ (reference sequence). The CDR3 runs 15 residues. Trimming took off 0 bases at V and 9 bases at J, with 16 bases between the two ends. CDR3 nucleotides: TGTGCCAGCAGCTTAGGCCACGGGAGTGTCGACACGCAGTATTTT. Translation gives CASSLGHGSVDTQYF.

The chain couples TRBV6-1 to TRBJ1-5; D gene unclear. The CDR3 contains 14 residues. With 5 bases removed from V and 1 base from J, the gap between germline ends came to 9 bases. Germline lookup yields CDR1 MNHNS and CDR2 SASEGT. The CDR3 sequence is CASSRGKSNQPQHF. CDR3 nucleotides: TGTGCCAGCAGTAGAGGGAAAAGCAATCAGCCCCAGCATTTT.

The rearrangement links TRBV7-6 to TRBJ1-2, with TRBD1 as a possible D gene (6 bases). The CDR3 extends over 16 amino acids. With 1 base removed from V and 5 bases from J, the gap between germline ends came to 17 bases. Germline-derived CDR1 and CDR2 are SGHVS and FNYEAQ. Written as DNA, the CDR3 is TGTGCCAGCAGCTTAGGGCCTGCCAGGGGCTCTTATGGCTACACCTTC. Protein product: CASSLGPARGSYGYTF. Full variable domain (remainder filled in from reference TRBV7-6 and TRBJ1-2): GAGVSQSPRYKVTKRGQDVALRCDPISGHVSLYWYRQALGQGPEFLTYFNYEAQQDKSGLPNDRFSAERPEGSISTLTIQRTEQRDSAMYRCASSLGPARGSYGYTFGSGTRLTVV.

The rearrangement uses TRBV6-5 and TRBJ2-7; 7 bases fit TRBD1. The V gene's germline CDR1 is MNHEY and CDR2 SVGAGI. The CDR3 contains 14 residues. Trimming cost V 4 bases and J 5 bases; bases outside gene matches: 8. The CDR3 here is CASSLRGRFDEQYF. As DNA, the CDR3 is TGTGCCAGCAGTTTGAGGGGGCGCTTCGACGAGCAGTACTTC.

V and J are TRBV11-2 and TRBJ2-5; 8 positions match TRBD1. J was trimmed by 9 bases and V by 1 base; bases with no gene match: 10. Germline-derived CDR1 and CDR2 are SGHAT and FQNNGV. This CDR3 contains 15 residues. CDR3 bases: TGTGCCAGCAGCTTAGGTTTTGGGACAGGTGTTTCCCAGTACTTC. Translated: CASSLGFGTGVSQYF.

This chain joins TRBV12-5 and TRBJ2-1; D call uncertain. The CDR3 length is 17 residues. V was pared by 0 bases and J by 1 base, with 13 bases between. Per germline, CDR1 LGHNT and CDR2 FRNRAP. CDR3 loop: CASGLVRGNPSYNEQFF. The CDR3, as DNA: TGTGCTAGTGGTTTGGTACGAGGTAACCCTTCCTACAATGAGCAGTTCTTC.

The V and J genes are TRBV6-1 and TRBJ1-2, with 8 bases fitting TRBD1. Germline assignment: CDR1 MNHNS and CDR2 SASEGT. The CDR3 has 16 amino acids. V lost 3 bases and J lost 5; bases outside the gene matches: 11. CDR3 sequence (DNA): TGTGCCAGCAGTGATAGGGACAGGCCCACGCCTTATGGCTACACCTTC. Encoded protein: CASSDRDRPTPYGYTF.

This chain links TRBV5-6 with TRBJ2-7; a possible D gene is TRBD2 (6 bases). This CDR3 is 14 amino acids long. The ends were cut back, 5 bases at V and 2 bases at J, with 14 bases in the middle. Germline V gives CDR1 SGHDT, CDR2 YYEEEE. The CDR3 bases are TGTGCCAGCAGTTCCGGGACTCCCGCCTACGAGCAGTACTTC. Residues: CASSSGTPAYEQYF. Variable domain in full (rest from reference TRBV5-6 and TRBJ2-7): DAGVTQSPTHLIKTRGQQVTLRCSPKSGHDTVSWYQQALGQGPQFIFQYYEEEERQRGNFPDRFSGHQFPNYSSELNVNALLLGDSALYLCASSSGTPAYEQYFGPGTRLTVT.

This clone came up a few times. This rearrangement joins TRBV19 to TRBJ2-4, with 7 bases fitting TRBD1. The CDR3 is 12 residues long. V dropped 9 bases and J dropped 15; count of bases not matched to a gene: 14. Germline-derived CDR1 and CDR2 are LNHDA and SQIVND (reference sequence). In nucleotides, the CDR3 is TGTGCCAGCACCCCGGGACAGTGGGAGCTGTACTTC. This gives the protein CASTPGQWELYF.

The V and J genes are TRBV6-5 and TRBJ1-3; 9 bases align to TRBD1. CDR1 MNHEY and CDR2 SVGAGI come from the germline V gene. V trimming: 4 bases; J trimming: 4 bases; junction bases outside the gene matches: 5. The CDR3 has 15 amino acids. As DNA, the CDR3 is TGTGCCAGCAGTTTCCAGACAGGGGGGGGAAACACCATATATTTT. Its translation: CASSFQTGGGNTIYF.

The CDR3 nucleotides are TGTGCCAGCAGTTCAGGAAATTATGGCTACACCTTC. Translated: CASSSGNYGYTF. The chain links TRBV28 to TRBJ1-2; D is unclear. Trimming cost V 4 bases and J 5 bases, with 8 bases left between them. This CDR3 contains 12 residues. Germline CDR1 reads MDHEN; CDR2 reads SYDVKM.

The V and J genes are TRBV14 and TRBJ2-3, with a tentative D call TRBD1 (6 bases). The V end was cut by 5 bases, the J end by 3 bases, with 9 bases between. Germline-derived CDR1 and CDR2 are SGHDN and FVKESK. The CDR3 runs 13 residues. The CDR3 loop reads CASSVQGTDTQYF. CDR3 DNA sequence: TGTGCCAGCAGCGTCCAGGGGACAGATACGCAGTATTTT.

This clone was detected only once. The chain joins TRBV21-1 to TRBJ2-7; the table's D call, TRBD2, was not checked against the DNA. TRBV21-1 is reported as a pseudogene. The CDR3 has 16 residues. The CDR3 protein is CASSKVGDWPPGEQYF. CDR3 bases: TGTGCCAGCAGCAAAGTGGGGGACTGGCCCCCGGGTGAGCAGTACTTC.

The chain uses TRBV19 and TRBJ1-2; D unresolved. This CDR3 is 13 amino acids long. The germline gives CDR1 LNHDA, CDR2 SQIVND (reference sequence). Trimming left V 6 bases short and J 0 bases short, with 8 bases between. The CDR3 loop is CASSRKSNYGYTF. In DNA, the CDR3 is TGTGCCAGTAGCAGGAAGTCTAACTATGGCTACACCTTC.

V is TRBV2 and J is TRBJ1-1, with 8 positions matching TRBD1. Germline CDR1 SNHLY, CDR2 FYNNEI. CDR3 size: 13 residues. The junction had 9 bases not matched to a gene; V was cut back by 8 bases and J by 7 bases. CDR3 region: CASGGQGAIEAFF. The CDR3 DNA is TGTGCCAGCGGGGGGCAGGGGGCAATTGAAGCTTTCTTT. Full variable domain (remainder filled in from reference TRBV2 and TRBJ1-1): EPEVTQTPSHQVTQMGQEVILRCVPISNHLYFYWYRQILGQKVEFLVSFYNNEISEKSEIFDDQFSVERPDGSNFTLKIRSTKLEDSAMYFCASGGQGAIEAFFGQGTRLTVV.

The chain links TRBV11-3 to TRBJ2-3; 7 bases agree with TRBD2. CDR3 length equals 14 residues. The J segment lost 4 bases and the V segment lost 5 bases, leaving 6 bases of the junction unmatched. Germline CDR1 SGHNT, CDR2 YENEEA. The CDR3: CASSPGLVSDTQYF. The CDR3 DNA reads as TGTGCCAGCAGCCCCGGACTAGTTTCAGATACGCAGTATTTT.

The chain uses TRBV27 and TRBJ2-3; D unresolved. This CDR3 has 13 residues. Trimming cost V 3 bases and J 1 base, with 5 bases left between them. CDR1 and CDR2 from the germline V gene are MNHEY and SMNVEV (reference sequence). CDR3 protein: CASSFVRTDTQYF. As DNA, the CDR3 is TGTGCCAGCAGTTTCGTCCGCACAGATACGCAGTATTTT.

V and J are TRBV6-1 and TRBJ1-3, with D maybe TRBD1 (6 bases). The CDR3 covers 13 residues. Looked up from germline, CDR1 is MNHNS and CDR2 is SASEGT. With 6 bases removed from V and 2 bases from J, the gap between germline ends came to 8 bases. CDR3 loop: CASREGAGNTIYF. CDR3 DNA: TGTGCCAGCAGAGAGGGGGCTGGAAACACCATATATTTT.

The CDR3 nucleotides read TGTGCCAGCTCGCGACAGGACAATGAGCAGTTCTTC. This gives the protein CASSRQDNEQFF. The chain combines TRBV18 with TRBJ2-1, with TRBD1 as a possible D gene (6 bases). Trimming took 6 bases from V and 5 from J, leaving 8 bases between them. The germline V gene encodes CDR1 KGHSH and CDR2 LQKENI. The CDR3 spans 12 residues. The entire variable domain, with the rest obtained from reference TRBV18 and TRBJ2-1, is as follows: NAGVMQNPRHLVRRRGQEARLRCSPMKGHSHVYWYRQLPEEGLKFMVYLQKENIIDESGMPKERFSAEFPKEGPSILRIQQVVRGDSAAYFCASSRQDNEQFFGPGTRLTVL.